The 23 T cell receptor beta chains reported below all come from one sample, sequenced in a study of T cell responses to AZD1222 COVID-19 vaccine. Sequencing used immunoSEQ multiplex PCR; TCRdb keeps in-frame clones, though not all of them. Of more than 100,000 clones in the sample, over 75% were seen once. The specimen was peripheral blood, collected on day 0 of AZD1222 vaccination. The origin of the receptors is an adult in good health.

This rearrangement joins TRBV5-6 to TRBJ2-7, with 9 bases identical to TRBD2. The CDR3 loop spans 16 amino acids. V shed 0 bases, J shed 3 bases, and the junction held 7 bases outside the gene matches. Per the germline V gene, CDR1 is SGHDT and CDR2 is YYEEEE. CDR3: CASSLAPSGRIYEQYF. CDR3 in DNA: TGTGCCAGCAGCTTGGCCCCCAGCGGGAGGATCTACGAGCAGTACTTC.

The genes are TRBV28 and TRBJ2-7, with unresolved D. Trimming shortened V by 8 bases and J by 0 bases, and 17 bases separated the two germline ends. The germline V gene has CDR1 MDHEN and CDR2 SYDVKM. The CDR3 loop spans 15 amino acids. This CDR3 reads CASVSEAFSSYEQYF. The CDR3 bases are TGTGCCAGCGTTTCCGAGGCCTTTAGCTCCTACGAGCAGTACTTC.

Worth noting for this clone: An end of the junction differs from the germline gene, which may be a read error. DNA of the CDR3: TGTGCCAGCAGCTTAGTGGGGCGGGAGCCGTTCTTC. Translation gives CASSLVGREPFF. This chain links TRBV7-9 with TRBJ2-1; 7 bases agree with TRBD2. The CDR3 loop spans 12 amino acids. Germline-derived CDR1 and CDR2 are SEHNR and FQNEAQ (reference sequence).

The chain couples TRBV9 to TRBJ2-1, with D perhaps being TRBD1 or TRBD2 (6 bases each). CDR3 length: 13 residues. Germline V gene lookup returns CDR1 SGDLS and CDR2 YYNGEE. V lost 3 bases and J lost 6, with 10 bases in between. The CDR3 is CASSAGAANEQFF. Here the CDR3 DNA reads TGTGCCAGCAGCGCGGGGGCCGCCAATGAGCAGTTCTTC.

The V and J genes are TRBV5-1 and TRBJ2-7; D is possibly TRBD1 or TRBD2 (6 bases each). Germline V CDR1 and CDR2: SGHRS, YFSETQ. V shed 2 bases and J shed 2 bases, with 11 bases lying between them. This CDR3 spans 14 amino acids. In nucleotides, the CDR3 is TGCGCCAGCAGCTTAGTAGGGGGGCCCTACGAGCAGTACTTC. Amino acid sequence: CASSLVGGPYEQYF. Full variable domain (missing parts from reference TRBV5-1 and TRBJ2-7): KAGVTQTPRYLIKTRGQQVTLSCSPISGHRSVSWYQQTPGQGLQFLFEYFSETQRNKGNFPGRFSGRQFSNSRSEMNVSTLELGDSALYLCASSLVGGPYEQYFGPGTRLTVT.

The gene calls are TRBV6-5 and TRBJ2-3; no firm D call. The germline V gene encodes CDR1 MNHEY and CDR2 SVGAGI. V lost 6 bases and J lost 0, with 13 bases in between. The CDR3 contains 15 residues. The CDR3 DNA sequence: TGTGCCAGCAGGGAGTCCCTCGGGAGCACAGATACGCAGTATTTT. Translation: CASRESLGSTDTQYF.

CDR3 in amino acids: CASSNSYGGKEQYF. CDR3 coding DNA: TGTGCCAGCAGTAATTCATATGGAGGGAAAGAGCAGTACTTC. J is TRBJ2-7 and V is TRBV25-1; possibly TRBD2 for D (6 bases). CDR3 length: 14 amino acids. Trimming pared 5 bases from V and 7 bases from J, leaving 18 bases between. Germline V gene data show CDR1 as MGHDK and CDR2 as SYGVNS.

The chain has TRBV12-3 or TRBV12-4 and TRBJ2-7, with 8 positions matching TRBD2. The CDR3 length is 12 residues. V was pared by 3 bases and J by 7 bases, with 2 bases of the junction left unmatched. CDR3 nucleotide sequence: TGTGCCAGCAGTTTGCGCGGGGGGGAGCAGTACTTC. This codes for CASSLRGGEQYF.

The CDR3 loop is CASSLGLATGELFF. The DNA of the CDR3 is TGTGCCAGCAGCCTTGGACTAGCTACGGGGGAGCTGTTTTTT. The rearrangement joins TRBV7-9 to TRBJ2-2; 8 bases agree with TRBD2. The CDR3 is 14 residues long. V was pared by 5 bases and J by 8 bases, with 7 bases of the junction left unmatched. Germline V gene lookup returns CDR1 SEHNR and CDR2 FQNEAQ (reference sequence).

The rearrangement joins TRBV14 to TRBJ2-7; D unclear. V shed 2 bases and J shed 0 bases, with 8 bases lying between them. The CDR3 covers 14 residues. Per the germline V gene, CDR1 is SGHDN and CDR2 is FVKESK. CDR3: CASSQRLSSYEQYF. CDR3 bases: TGTGCCAGCAGCCAAAGACTGAGCTCCTACGAGCAGTACTTC.

V gene TRBV30 combines with J gene TRBJ1-4; D call uncertain. Germline-derived CDR1 and CDR2 are GTSNPN and SVGIG (reference sequence). The CDR3 length is 15 residues. Trimming removed 3 bases at V and 4 bases at J, with 15 bases between. The CDR3 spells CAWRVQPGNNEKLFF. The CDR3 DNA follows: TGTGCCTGGAGAGTCCAGCCTGGCAATAATGAAAAACTGTTTTTT.

This chain joins TRBV4-1 and TRBJ2-5; D possibly corresponds to TRBD2 (6 bases). The germline V gene has CDR1 MGHRA and CDR2 YSYEKL. Trimming removed 3 bases at V and 6 bases at J, with 17 bases between. The CDR3 is 15 residues long. The CDR3 DNA sequence: TGCGCCAGCAGCCAGGGGACTCAAACGGGCCAGACCCAGTACTTC. Translation gives CASSQGTQTGQTQYF.

The V gene is TRBV7-9, the J gene TRBJ1-1; D remains unclear. The CDR3 is made up of 14 amino acids. Germline V gene sequence: CDR1 SEHNR, CDR2 FQNEAQ (reference sequence). Trimming left V 4 bases short and J 2 bases short, with 11 bases between. The CDR3 region is CASSWFEGNTEAFF. Here the CDR3 DNA reads TGTGCCAGCAGCTGGTTTGAAGGTAACACTGAAGCTTTCTTT.

The V call is TRBV7-9, the J call TRBJ2-5; 11 bases map to TRBD2. Trimming took 4 bases from V and 1 from J; bases not matched to a gene: 5. Germline V lookup: CDR1 SEHNR, CDR2 FQNEAQ (reference sequence). This CDR3 comprises 16 residues. The CDR3 spells CASSSPGLAVQETQYF. CDR3 nucleotide sequence: TGTGCCAGCAGCTCTCCGGGACTAGCGGTCCAAGAGACCCAGTACTTC.

The chain recombines TRBV7-9 with TRBJ2-7; TRBD2 agrees at 9 bases. The V and J ends lost 2 bases and 3 bases, in that order; junction bases with no gene match: 5. The germline CDR1 and CDR2 sequences are SEHNR and FQNEAQ (reference sequence). This CDR3 comprises 15 residues. For the CDR3, the DNA is TGTGCCAGCAGCTTAATAGCGGGAGCCCGCTACGAGCAGTACTTC. It yields the protein CASSLIAGARYEQYF.

This chain connects TRBV5-1 to TRBJ2-2; 8 nucleotides line up with TRBD1. CDR3 length: 17 amino acids. The ends lost 0 bases at V and 5 bases at J; junction bases unmatched: 9. CDR1 is SGHRS, CDR2 YFSETQ, per germline. The CDR3 DNA sequence: TGCGCCAGCAGCTTGGTTTCCGGACAGGGTCGAACCGGGGAGCTGTTTTTT. This translates into CASSLVSGQGRTGELFF.

The V and J genes are TRBV14 and TRBJ1-3; D uncertain. Germline CDR1 and CDR2: SGHDN and FVKESK. The CDR3 loop spans 16 amino acids. V dropped 1 base and J dropped 3 bases, with 13 bases sitting between them. The CDR3 region is CASSQGPLAVGNTIYF. The CDR3 DNA sequence: TGTGCCAGCAGCCAAGGGCCCCTCGCTGTTGGAAACACCATATATTTT.

The V and J genes are TRBV5-1 and TRBJ2-7; D is undetermined. The V and J ends lost 1 base and 4 bases respectively, with 6 bases between them. The CDR3 length is 12 residues. The germline gives CDR1 SGHRS, CDR2 YFSETQ. In nucleotides, the CDR3 is TGCGCCAGCAGCTTGATTCAATACGAGCAGTACTTC. Protein sequence: CASSLIQYEQYF.

The chain joins TRBV9 to TRBJ1-2; no firm D call. There are 13 residues in the CDR3. The V end was cut by 1 base, the J end by 8 bases, with 12 bases between. The germline gives CDR1 SGDLS, CDR2 YYNGEE. The CDR3 reads CASSVKVGYGYTF. For the CDR3, the DNA is TGTGCCAGCAGCGTAAAAGTGGGGTACGGCTACACCTTC. Full variable domain (outside the CDR3, taken from reference TRBV9 and TRBJ1-2): DSGVTQTPKHLITATGQRVTLRCSPRSGDLSVYWYQQSLDQGLQFLIQYYNGEERAKGNILERFSAQQFPDLHSELNLSSLELGDSALYFCASSVKVGYGYTFGSGTRLTVV.

The CDR3 sequence is CASSVTGTDTQYF. CDR3 nucleotides: TGCGCCAGCAGTGTGACAGGCACAGATACGCAGTATTTT. V gene TRBV10-1 combines with J gene TRBJ2-3; a possible D gene is TRBD1 (5 bases). The CDR3 runs to 13 residues. CDR1 WNHNN and CDR2 SYGVQD come from the germline V gene (reference sequence). V was trimmed by 4 bases and J by 1 base, leaving 6 bases between them.

This clone occurred a few times. The V gene is TRBV24-1, the J gene TRBJ2-7; D remains ambiguous. CDR3 length: 13 amino acids. V lost 3 bases to trimming and J lost 5 bases, with 10 bases between them. Germline loops: CDR1 KGHDR, CDR2 SFDVKD. CDR3 in amino acids: CATSDGPADEQYF. The CDR3 DNA reads TGTGCCACCAGTGATGGACCGGCCGACGAGCAGTACTTC.

This chain joins TRBV3-1 (or the pseudogene TRBV3-2) and TRBJ2-1; 10 positions agree with TRBD2. CDR3 size: 16 residues. After removal of 0 bases from V and 8 bases from J, the junction contained 7 bases not matched to a gene. Germline V gives CDR1 LGHDT, CDR2 YNNKEL (reference sequence). The CDR3 reads CASSQELAGGRDEQFF. CDR3 in DNA: TGTGCCAGCAGCCAAGAGTTAGCGGGAGGACGAGATGAGCAGTTCTTC.

This clone has a single count. This chain uses TRBV18 with TRBJ2-5; 8 positions match TRBD2. Germline trimming cut 2 bases from V and 1 base from J; bases unmatched to any gene: 0. CDR1 and CDR2 (germline): KGHSH, LQKENI. The CDR3 has 14 amino acids. CDR3 sequence reads: CASSPTSGQETQYF. CDR3 nucleotides: TGTGCCAGCTCACCAACTAGCGGCCAAGAGACCCAGTACTTC.